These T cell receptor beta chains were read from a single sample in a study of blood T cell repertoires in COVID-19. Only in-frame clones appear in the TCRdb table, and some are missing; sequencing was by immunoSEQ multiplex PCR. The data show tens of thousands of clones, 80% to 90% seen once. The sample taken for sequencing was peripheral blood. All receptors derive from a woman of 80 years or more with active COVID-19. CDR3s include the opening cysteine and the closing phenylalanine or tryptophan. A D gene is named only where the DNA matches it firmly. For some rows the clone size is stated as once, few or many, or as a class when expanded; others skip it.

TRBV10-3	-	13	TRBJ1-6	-	CAISDRDHSPLHF	TGTGCCATCAGCGACAGAGACCATTCACCCCTCCACTTT
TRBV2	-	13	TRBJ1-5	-	CASSEAGNQPQHF	TGTGCCAGCAGTGAAGCCGGGAATCAGCCCCAGCATTTT
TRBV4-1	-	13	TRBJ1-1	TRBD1	CASSRNTGAEAFF	TGCGCCAGCAGCCGGAATACAGGGGCTGAAGCTTTCTTT
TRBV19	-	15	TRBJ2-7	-	CASSPFTQGRYEQYF	TGTGCCAGTAGTCCGTTTACCCAGGGGCGGTACGAGCAGTACTTC
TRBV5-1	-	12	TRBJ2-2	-	CASSEPTGELFF	TGCGCCAGCAGCGAGCCCACCGGGGAGCTGTTTTTT
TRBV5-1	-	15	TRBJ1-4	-	CASCRLGGNSEKLFF	TGCGCCAGCTGCCGTCTAGGAGGGAATTCTGAAAAACTGTTTTTT
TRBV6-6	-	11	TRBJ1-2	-	CASSDTYGYTF	TGTGCCAGCAGTGACACCTATGGCTACACCTTC
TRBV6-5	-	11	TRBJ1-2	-	CASTRLDGYTF	TGTGCCAGCACACGGTTGGATGGCTACACCTTC
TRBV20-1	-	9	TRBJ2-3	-	CSLADTQYF	TGCAGTTTAGCAGATACGCAGTATTTT
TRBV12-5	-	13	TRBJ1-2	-	CASGLNTHYGYTF	TGTGCTAGTGGTTTGAATACTCACTATGGCTACACCTTC
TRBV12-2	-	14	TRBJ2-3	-	CASRLQGRTDTQYF	TGTGCAAGTCGCTTACAAGGCAGGACAGATACGCAGTATTTT
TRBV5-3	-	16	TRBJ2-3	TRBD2	CARTLGLAGEGDTQYF	TGTGCCAGAACCCTCGGACTAGCGGGAGAGGGGGATACGCAGTATTTT
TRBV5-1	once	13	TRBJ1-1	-	CASSLGVNTEAFF	TGCGCCAGCAGCTTAGGAGTGAACACTGAAGCTTTCTTT
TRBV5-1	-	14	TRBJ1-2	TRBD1	CASNLGDRAFGYTF	TGCGCCAGCAACCTTGGGGACAGGGCTTTTGGCTACACCTTC
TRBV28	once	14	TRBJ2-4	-	CASGPGEVKNIQYF	TGTGCCAGCGGCCCTGGGGAGGTCAAAAACATTCAGTACTTC
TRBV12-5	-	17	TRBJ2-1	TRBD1	CASGIYTGGYSYNEQFF	TGTGCTAGTGGGATATACACAGGGGGCTATTCCTACAATGAGCAGTTCTTC
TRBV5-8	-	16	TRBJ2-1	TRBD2	CASSFQLAGRFDEQFF	TGTGCCAGCAGTTTTCAACTAGCGGGGAGGTTCGATGAGCAGTTCTTC
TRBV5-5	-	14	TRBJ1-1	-	CASSQAGVNTEAFF	TGTGCCAGCAGCCAAGCCGGGGTAAACACTGAAGCTTTCTTT
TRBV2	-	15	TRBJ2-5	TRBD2	CASFLAGYIGETQYF	TGTGCCAGCTTTCTAGCGGGATATATCGGGGAGACCCAGTACTTC
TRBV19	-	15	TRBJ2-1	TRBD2	CASSGRVYSYNEQFF	TGTGCCAGTAGTGGGAGGGTTTATTCCTACAATGAGCAGTTCTTC
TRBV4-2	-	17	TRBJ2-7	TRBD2	CASSQEAQGLAAYEQYF	TGTGCCAGCAGCCAAGAGGCCCAGGGACTAGCGGCCTACGAGCAGTACTTC
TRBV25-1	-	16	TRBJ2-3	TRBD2	CASSDVSGTGTDTQYF	TGTGCCAGCAGTGACGTTAGCGGGACGGGCACAGATACGCAGTATTTT
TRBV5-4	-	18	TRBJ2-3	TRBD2	CASSRGLAGVGGTDTQYF	TGTGCCAGCAGTAGGGGACTAGCGGGAGTGGGAGGCACAGATACGCAGTATTTT
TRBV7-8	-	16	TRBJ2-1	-	CASSLVGSALGYEQFF	TGTGCCAGCAGCTTAGTCGGGAGCGCCTTGGGATATGAGCAGTTCTTC
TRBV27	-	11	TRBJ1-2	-	CASSPGYGYTF	TGTGCCAGCAGTCCGGGCTATGGCTACACCTTC
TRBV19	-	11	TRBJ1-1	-	CASSESDTALF	TGTGCCAGTAGCGAATCTGACACCGCGTTGTTT
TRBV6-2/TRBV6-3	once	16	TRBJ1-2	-	CASSYPRRGYSYGYTF	TGTGCCAGCAGTTACCCGCGACGGGGTTACAGCTATGGCTACACCTTC
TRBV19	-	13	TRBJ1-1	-	CASMRTVNTEAFF	TGTGCCAGTATGCGGACAGTGAACACTGAAGCTTTCTTT
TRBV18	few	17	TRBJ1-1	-	CASSPPKQKLYDTEAFF	TGTGCCAGCTCACCACCAAAACAAAAGTTATACGACACTGAAGCTTTCTTT
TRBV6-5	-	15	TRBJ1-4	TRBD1	CATSGQGATNEKLFF	TGTGCCACTTCGGGACAGGGGGCAACTAATGAAAAACTGTTTTTT
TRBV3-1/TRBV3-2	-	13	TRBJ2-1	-	CASSQNRDGEQFF	TGTGCCAGCAGCCAAAACCGGGATGGAGAGCAGTTCTTC
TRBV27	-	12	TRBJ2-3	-	CASSLWQDTLNF	TGTGCCAGCAGTTTGTGGCAGGATACGTTGAATTTT
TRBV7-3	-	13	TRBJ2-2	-	CASSFQTTGELFF	TGTGCCAGCAGCTTTCAAACTACCGGGGAGCTGTTTTTT
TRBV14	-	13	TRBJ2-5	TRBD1	CASSLRGRETQYF	TGTGCCAGCAGCCTCAGGGGGCGAGAGACCCAGTACTTC
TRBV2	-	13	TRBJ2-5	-	CASTRDSKETQYF	TGTGCCAGCACTAGGGACTCTAAAGAGACCCAGTACTTC